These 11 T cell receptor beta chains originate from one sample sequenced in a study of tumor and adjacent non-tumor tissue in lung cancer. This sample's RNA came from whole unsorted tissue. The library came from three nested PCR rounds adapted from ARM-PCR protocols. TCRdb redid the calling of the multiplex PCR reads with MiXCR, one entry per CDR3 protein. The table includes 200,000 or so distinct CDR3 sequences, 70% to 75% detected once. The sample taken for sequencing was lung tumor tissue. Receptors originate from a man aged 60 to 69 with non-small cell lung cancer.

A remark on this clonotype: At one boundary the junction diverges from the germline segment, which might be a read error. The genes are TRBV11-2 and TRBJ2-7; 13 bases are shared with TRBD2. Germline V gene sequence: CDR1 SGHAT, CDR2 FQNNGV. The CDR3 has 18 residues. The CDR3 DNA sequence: TGTGCCTGCAGCCCCTCCACTAGCGGGGGGGATAAGACCTACGAGCAGTACTTC. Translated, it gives CACSPSTSGGDKTYEQYF.

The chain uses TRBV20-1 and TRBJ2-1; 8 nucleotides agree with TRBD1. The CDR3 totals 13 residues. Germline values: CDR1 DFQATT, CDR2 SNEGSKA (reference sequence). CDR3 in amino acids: CNARQGTHNEQFF. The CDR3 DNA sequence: TGCAATGCAAGACAGGGGACACACAATGAGCAGTTCTTC.

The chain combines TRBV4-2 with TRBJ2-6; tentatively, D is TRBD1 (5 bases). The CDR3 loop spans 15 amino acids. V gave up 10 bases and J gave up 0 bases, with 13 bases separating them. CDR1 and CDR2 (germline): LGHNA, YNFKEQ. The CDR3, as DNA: TGTGCCAACCGCAGGGAATACTCTGGGGCCAACGTCCTGACTTTC. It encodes CANRREYSGANVLTF.

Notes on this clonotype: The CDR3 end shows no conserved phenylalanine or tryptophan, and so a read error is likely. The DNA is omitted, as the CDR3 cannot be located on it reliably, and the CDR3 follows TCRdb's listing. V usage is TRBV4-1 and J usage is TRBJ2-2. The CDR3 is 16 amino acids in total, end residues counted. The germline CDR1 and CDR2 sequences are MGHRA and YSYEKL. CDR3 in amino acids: CASSQVPGANTGERFV.

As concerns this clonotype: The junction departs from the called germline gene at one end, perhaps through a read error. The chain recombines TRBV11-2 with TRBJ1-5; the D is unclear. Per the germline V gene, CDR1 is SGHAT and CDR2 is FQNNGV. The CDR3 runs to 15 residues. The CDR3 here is CANSALGTSGQPQHF. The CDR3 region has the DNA TGTGCCAACAGCGCCCTCGGTACGTCTGGCCAGCCTCAGCATTTT.

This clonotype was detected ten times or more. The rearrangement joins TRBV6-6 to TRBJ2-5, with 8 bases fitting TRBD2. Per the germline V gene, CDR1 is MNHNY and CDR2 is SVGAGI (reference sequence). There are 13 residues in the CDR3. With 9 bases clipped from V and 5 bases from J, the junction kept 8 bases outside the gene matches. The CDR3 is CASWREAGETQYF. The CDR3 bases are TGTGCCAGTTGGCGGGAGGCAGGCGAGACCCAGTACTTC.

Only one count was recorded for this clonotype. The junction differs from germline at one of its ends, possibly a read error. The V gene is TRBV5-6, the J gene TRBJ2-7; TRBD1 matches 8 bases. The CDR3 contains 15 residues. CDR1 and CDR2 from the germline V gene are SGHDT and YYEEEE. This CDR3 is CASRLVPGGGNEQYF. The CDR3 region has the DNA TGTGCCAGCAGATTGGTACCAGGGGGCGGGAACGAGCAGTATTTC.

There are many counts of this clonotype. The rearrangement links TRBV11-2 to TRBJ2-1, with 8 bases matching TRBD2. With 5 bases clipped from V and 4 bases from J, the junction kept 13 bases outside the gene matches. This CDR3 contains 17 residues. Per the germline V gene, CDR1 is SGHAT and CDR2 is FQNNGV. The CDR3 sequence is CASSQIHIAGRYNEQFF. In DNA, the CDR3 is TGTGCCAGCAGCCAGATTCATATAGCGGGGAGATACAATGAGCAGTTCTTC.

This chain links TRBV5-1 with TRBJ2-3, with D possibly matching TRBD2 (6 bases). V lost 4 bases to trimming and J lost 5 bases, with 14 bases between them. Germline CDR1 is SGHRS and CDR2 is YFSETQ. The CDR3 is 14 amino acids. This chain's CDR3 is CASSVKAGLDTQYF. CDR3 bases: TGCGCCAGCAGCGTTAAGGCGGGGCTAGATACGCAGTATTTT. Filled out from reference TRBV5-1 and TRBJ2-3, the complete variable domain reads KAGVTQTPRYLIKTRGQQVTLSCSPISGHRSVSWYQQTPGQGLQFLFEYFSETQRNKGNFPGRFSGRQFSNSRSEMNVSTLELGDSALYLCASSVKAGLDTQYFGPGTRLTVL.

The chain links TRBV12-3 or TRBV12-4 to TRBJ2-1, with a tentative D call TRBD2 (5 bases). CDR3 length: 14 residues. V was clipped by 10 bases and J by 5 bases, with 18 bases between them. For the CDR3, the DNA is TGTGCCACCCGGGCGGGCCAGGCGAACAATGAGCAGTTCTTC. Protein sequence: CATRAGQANNEQFF.

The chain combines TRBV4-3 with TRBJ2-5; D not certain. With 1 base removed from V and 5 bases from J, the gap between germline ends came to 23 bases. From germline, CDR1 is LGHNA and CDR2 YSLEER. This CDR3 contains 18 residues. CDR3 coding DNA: TGCGCCAGCAGCCAAGCCCCTCCGGGCTACCGCTATAGGGAGACCCAGTACTTC. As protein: CASSQAPPGYRYRETQYF.